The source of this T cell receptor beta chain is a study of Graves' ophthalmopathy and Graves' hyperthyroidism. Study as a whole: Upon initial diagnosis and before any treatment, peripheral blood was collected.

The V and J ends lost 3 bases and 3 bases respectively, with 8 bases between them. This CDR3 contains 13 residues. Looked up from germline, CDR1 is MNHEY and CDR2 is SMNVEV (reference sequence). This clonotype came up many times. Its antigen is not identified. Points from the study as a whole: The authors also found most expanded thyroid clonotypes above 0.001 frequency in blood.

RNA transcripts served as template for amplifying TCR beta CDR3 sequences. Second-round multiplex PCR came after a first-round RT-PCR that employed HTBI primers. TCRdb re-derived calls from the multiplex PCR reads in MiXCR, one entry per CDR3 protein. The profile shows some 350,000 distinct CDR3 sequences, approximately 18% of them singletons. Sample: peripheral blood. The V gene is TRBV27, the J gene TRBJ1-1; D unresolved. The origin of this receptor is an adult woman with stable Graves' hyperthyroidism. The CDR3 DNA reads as TGTGCCAGCAGTTTCAATAGGGACACTGAAGCTTTCTTT. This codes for CASSFNRDTEAFF.